This T cell receptor beta chain was recorded in a study of T cell responses to AZD1222 COVID-19 vaccine. The study pooled second doses at about 4 or about 12 weeks. Profiling relied on immunoSEQ multiplex PCR, and the TCRdb table lists in-frame clones only, not all of them. The table has 250,000 to 300,000 clones, approximately 94% seen once. This CDR3 spans 13 amino acids. Per the germline V gene, CDR1 is SGHRS and CDR2 is YFSETQ. The ends were cut back, 4 bases at V and 6 bases at J, with 14 bases in the middle. The V call is TRBV5-1, the J call TRBJ2-7, with D unclear. This clonotype was obtained from an adult who received the AZD1222 COVID-19 vaccine. This specimen consisted of peripheral blood, obtained 28 days after the second AZD1222 dose. Here the CDR3 reads CASSLDPNVEQYF. The CDR3 nucleotides are TGCGCCAGCAGCCTCGACCCGAACGTCGAGCAGTACTTC.